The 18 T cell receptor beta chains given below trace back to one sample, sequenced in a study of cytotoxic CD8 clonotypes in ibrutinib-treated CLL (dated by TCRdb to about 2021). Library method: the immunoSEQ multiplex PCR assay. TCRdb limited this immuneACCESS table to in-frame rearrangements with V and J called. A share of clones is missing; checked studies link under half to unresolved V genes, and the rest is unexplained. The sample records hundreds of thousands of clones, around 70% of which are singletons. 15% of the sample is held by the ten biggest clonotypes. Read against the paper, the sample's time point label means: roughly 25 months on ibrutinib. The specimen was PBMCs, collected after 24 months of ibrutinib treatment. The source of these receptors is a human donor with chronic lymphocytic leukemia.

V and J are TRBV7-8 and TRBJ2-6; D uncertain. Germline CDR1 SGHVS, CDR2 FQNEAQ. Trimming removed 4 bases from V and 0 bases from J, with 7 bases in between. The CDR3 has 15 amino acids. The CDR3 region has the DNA TGTGCCAGCAGCTCGGATTTCTCTGGGGCCAACGTCCTGACTTTC. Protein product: CASSSDFSGANVLTF.

Here the CDR3 reads CASSLEAYEQYF. The CDR3 coding sequence is TGTGCCAGCAGCTTAGAAGCTTACGAGCAGTACTTC. This chain connects TRBV11-2 to TRBJ2-7; D ambiguous. Per the germline V gene, CDR1 is SGHAT and CDR2 is FQNNGV. The V gene lost 0 bases and the J gene lost 4 bases, with 4 bases spanning the gap. The CDR3 has 12 amino acids.

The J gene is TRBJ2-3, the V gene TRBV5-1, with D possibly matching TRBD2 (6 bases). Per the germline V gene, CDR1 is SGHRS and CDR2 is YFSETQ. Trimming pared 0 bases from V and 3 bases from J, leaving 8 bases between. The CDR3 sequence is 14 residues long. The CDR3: CASSLGLGTDTQYF. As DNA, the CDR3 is TGCGCCAGCAGCTTGGGACTAGGGACAGATACGCAGTATTTT.

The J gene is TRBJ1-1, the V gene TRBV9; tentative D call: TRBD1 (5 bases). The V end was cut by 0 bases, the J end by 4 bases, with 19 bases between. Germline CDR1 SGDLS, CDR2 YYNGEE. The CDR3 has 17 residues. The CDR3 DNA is TGTGCCAGCAGCGTAGTAGGGGAGGGACGGCCCCTCACTGAAGCTTTCTTT. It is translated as CASSVVGEGRPLTEAFF.

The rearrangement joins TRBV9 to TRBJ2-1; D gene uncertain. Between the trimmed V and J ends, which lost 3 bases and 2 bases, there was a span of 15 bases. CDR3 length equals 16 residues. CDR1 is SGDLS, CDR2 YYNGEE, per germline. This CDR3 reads CASSALDSSAYNEQFF. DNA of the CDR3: TGTGCCAGCAGCGCCTTAGACTCCTCAGCCTACAATGAGCAGTTCTTC.

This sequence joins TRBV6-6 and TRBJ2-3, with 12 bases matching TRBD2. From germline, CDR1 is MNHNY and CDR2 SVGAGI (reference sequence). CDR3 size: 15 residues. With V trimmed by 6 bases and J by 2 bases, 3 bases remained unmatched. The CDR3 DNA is TGTGCCAGCAGAGGACTAGCGGGGTACACAGATACGCAGTATTTT. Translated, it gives CASRGLAGYTDTQYF.

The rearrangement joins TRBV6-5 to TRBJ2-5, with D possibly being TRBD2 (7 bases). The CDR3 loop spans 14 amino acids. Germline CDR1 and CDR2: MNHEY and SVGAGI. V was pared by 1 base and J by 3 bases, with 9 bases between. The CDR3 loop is CASSYWGGEETQYF. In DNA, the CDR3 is TGTGCCAGCAGTTACTGGGGGGGCGAAGAGACCCAGTACTTC.

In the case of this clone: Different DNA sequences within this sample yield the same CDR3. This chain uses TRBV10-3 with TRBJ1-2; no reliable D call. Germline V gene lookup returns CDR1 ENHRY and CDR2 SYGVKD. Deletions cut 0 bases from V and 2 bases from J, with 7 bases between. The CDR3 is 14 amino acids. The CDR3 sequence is CAISESPENYGYTF. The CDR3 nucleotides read TGTGCCATCAGTGAGTCTCCAGAAAACTATGGCTACACCTTC.

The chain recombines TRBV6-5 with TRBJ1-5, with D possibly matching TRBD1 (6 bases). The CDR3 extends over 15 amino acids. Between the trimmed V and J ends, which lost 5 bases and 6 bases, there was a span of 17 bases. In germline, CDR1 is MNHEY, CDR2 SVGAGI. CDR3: CASSPGGAGAQPQHF. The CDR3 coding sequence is TGTGCCAGCAGTCCCGGCGGGGCAGGGGCTCAGCCCCAGCATTTT.

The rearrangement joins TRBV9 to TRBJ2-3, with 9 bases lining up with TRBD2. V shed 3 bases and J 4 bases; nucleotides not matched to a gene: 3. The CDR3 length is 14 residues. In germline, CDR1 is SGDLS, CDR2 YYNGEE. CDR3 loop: CASSAAGGPDTQYF. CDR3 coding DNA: TGTGCCAGCAGCGCAGCGGGAGGTCCAGATACGCAGTATTTT.

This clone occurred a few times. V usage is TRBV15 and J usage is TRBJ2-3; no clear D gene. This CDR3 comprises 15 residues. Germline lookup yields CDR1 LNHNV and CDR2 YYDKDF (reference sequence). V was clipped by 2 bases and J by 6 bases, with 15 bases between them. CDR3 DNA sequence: TGTGCCACCAGCAGATCGACGCATAACGCGGATACGCAGTATTTT. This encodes CATSRSTHNADTQYF.

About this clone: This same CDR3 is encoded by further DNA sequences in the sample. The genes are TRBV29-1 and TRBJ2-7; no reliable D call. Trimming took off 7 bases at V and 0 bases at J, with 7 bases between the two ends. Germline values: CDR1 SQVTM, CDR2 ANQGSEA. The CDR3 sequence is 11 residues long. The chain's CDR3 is CSGRSSYEQYF. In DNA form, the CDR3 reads TGCAGCGGTCGAAGCTCCTACGAGCAGTACTTC.

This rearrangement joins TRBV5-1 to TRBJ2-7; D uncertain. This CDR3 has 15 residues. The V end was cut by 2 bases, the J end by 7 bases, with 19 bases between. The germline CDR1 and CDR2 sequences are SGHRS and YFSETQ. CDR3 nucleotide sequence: TGCGCCAGCAGCTTAACGGGCCCTGTTTTAGGGGAGCAGTACTTC. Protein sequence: CASSLTGPVLGEQYF.

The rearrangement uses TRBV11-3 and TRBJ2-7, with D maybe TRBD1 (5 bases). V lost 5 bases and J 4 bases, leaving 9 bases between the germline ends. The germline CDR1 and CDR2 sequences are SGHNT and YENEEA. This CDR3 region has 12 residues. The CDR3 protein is CASSAGPYEQYF. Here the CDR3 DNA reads TGTGCCAGCAGCGCAGGGCCATACGAGCAGTACTTC. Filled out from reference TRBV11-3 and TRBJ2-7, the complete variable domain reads EAGVVQSPRYKIIEKKQPVAFWCNPISGHNTLYWYLQNLGQGPELLIRYENEEAVDDSQLPKDRFSAERLKGVDSTLKIQPAELGDSAVYLCASSAGPYEQYFGPGTRLTVT.

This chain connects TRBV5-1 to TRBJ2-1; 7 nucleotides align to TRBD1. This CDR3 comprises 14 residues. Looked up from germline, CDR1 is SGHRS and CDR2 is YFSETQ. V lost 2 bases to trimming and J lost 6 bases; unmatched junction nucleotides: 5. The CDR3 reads CASSFGQAGNEQFF. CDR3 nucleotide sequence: TGCGCCAGCAGCTTCGGACAGGCGGGCAATGAGCAGTTCTTC.

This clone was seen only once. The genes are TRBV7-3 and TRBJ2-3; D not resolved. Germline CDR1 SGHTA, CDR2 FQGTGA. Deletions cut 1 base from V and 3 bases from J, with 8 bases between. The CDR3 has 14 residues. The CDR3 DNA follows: TGTGCCAGCAGCTTAAGCGCGGCGACAGATACGCAGTATTTT. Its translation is CASSLSAATDTQYF.

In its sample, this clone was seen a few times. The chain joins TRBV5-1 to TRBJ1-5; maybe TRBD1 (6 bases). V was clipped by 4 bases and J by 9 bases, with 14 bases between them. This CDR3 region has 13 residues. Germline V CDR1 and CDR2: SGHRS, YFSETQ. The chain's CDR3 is CASSPEGDRPQHF. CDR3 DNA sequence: TGCGCCAGCAGCCCGGAGGGGGATCGGCCCCAGCATTTT.

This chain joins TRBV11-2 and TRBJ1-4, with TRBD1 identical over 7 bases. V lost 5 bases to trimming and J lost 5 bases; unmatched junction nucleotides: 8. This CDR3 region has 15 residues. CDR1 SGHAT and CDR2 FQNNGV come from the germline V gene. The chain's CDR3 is CASSRETGMNEKLFF. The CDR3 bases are TGTGCCAGCAGCCGCGAGACAGGGATGAATGAAAAACTGTTTTTT.